This TCR beta chain was captured by sequencing in a study of blood T cell repertoires in COVID-19. TCRdb's copy holds only in-frame clones and misses some; the assay was immunoSEQ multiplex PCR. The repertoire holds roughly 100,000 clones, with around 86% as singletons. This clone was seen a single time. The sample contains more than one DNA sequence encoding this CDR3. Deletions cut 6 bases from V and 0 bases from J, with 8 bases between. This CDR3 is 13 amino acids long. The V gene's germline CDR1 is MNHEY and CDR2 SVGAGI. This clonotype was obtained from a man aged 50-60 years with active or convalescent COVID-19. The material sequenced was peripheral blood. The chain uses TRBV6-5 and TRBJ1-1, with D possibly being TRBD1 (5 bases). CDR3 sequence (DNA): TGTGCCAGCAGACCGACAGTGAACACTGAAGCTTTCTTT. Its translation is CASRPTVNTEAFF.